These 30 T cell receptor beta chains were sequenced from one sample in a study of T cells after yellow fever vaccination (dated by TCRdb to between 2018 and 2021). The method was 5' RACE. This sample was sequenced with an Illumina HiSeq 2500. Using fastp at Q25 and MiXCR, TCRdb reprocessed the public reads and kept productive beta chains. Rows are combined by CDR3 protein, so each entry shows the most common genes and DNA. This sample lists roughly 140,000 distinct CDR3 sequences; about 7.7% were detected once. The ten largest clones add up to approximately 0.67% of the sample. The treatment or condition label, as the study defines it: live attenuated yellow fever vaccine strain. This specimen was CD4+ T cells sorted from PBMCs, taken 5 days after the yellow fever booster vaccination. The receptors come from a man aged 25-40 years who received the YFV17D yellow fever vaccine.

This clonotype was detected ten times or more. The chain couples TRBV6-2 or TRBV6-3 to TRBJ2-7; 14 nucleotides agree with TRBD2. V shed 4 bases, J shed 6 bases, and the junction held 20 bases outside the gene matches. The CDR3 contains 20 residues. Germline V gene data show CDR1 as MNHEY and CDR2 as SVGEGT. The CDR3 region is CASSSLPRGLAGVGATEQYF. CDR3 coding DNA: TGTGCCAGCAGTTCCCTGCCCCGGGGACTAGCGGGAGTGGGTGCTACCGAGCAGTACTTC.

Concerning this clonotype itself: Possible read error: a much larger clone is one base away. This sequence joins TRBV7-2 and TRBJ2-5; tentative D call: TRBD2 (5 bases). The CDR3 length is 13 residues. Trimming pared 3 bases from V and 4 bases from J, leaving 9 bases between. Germline CDR1 reads SGHTA; CDR2 reads FQGNSA. This CDR3 reads CASSFLGRETQYF. DNA for the CDR3: TGTGCCAGCAGCTTCCTAGGGAGAGAGACCCAGTACTTC.

This clonotype has at least ten counts. The rearrangement joins TRBV20-1 to TRBJ2-4; D possibly corresponds to TRBD1 (6 bases). The germline V gene encodes CDR1 DFQATT and CDR2 SNEGSKA (reference sequence). Trimming removed 6 bases from V and 1 base from J, with 13 bases in between. The CDR3 spans 14 residues. The CDR3 protein is CSAQGYGAKNIQYF. CDR3 nucleotide sequence: TGCAGTGCCCAGGGGTATGGGGCCAAAAACATTCAGTACTTC.

This clonotype was seen ten or more times. The chain combines TRBV15 with TRBJ1-1; D is ambiguous. The ends were cut back, 3 bases at V and 3 bases at J, with 14 bases in the middle. CDR1 LNHNV and CDR2 YYDKDF come from the germline V gene (reference sequence). The CDR3 has 15 amino acids. CDR3: CATSRVAGRDTEAFF. The CDR3 DNA is TGTGCCACCAGCAGGGTTGCCGGAAGGGACACTGAAGCTTTCTTT.

V usage is TRBV7-2 and J usage is TRBJ1-5, with 7 positions matching TRBD1. This CDR3 is 14 amino acids long. Germline values: CDR1 SGHTA, CDR2 FQGNSA. V trimming: 4 bases; J trimming: 7 bases; junction bases outside the gene matches: 7. CDR3 amino acids: CASSSTGFAQPQHF. In DNA form, the CDR3 reads TGTGCCAGCAGCTCGACAGGGTTTGCGCAGCCCCAGCATTTT. Full variable domain (missing parts from reference TRBV7-2 and TRBJ1-5): GAGVSQSPSNKVTEKGKDVELRCDPISGHTALYWYRQSLGQGLEFLIYFQGNSAPDKSGLPSDRFSAERTGGSVSTLTIQRTQQEDSAVYLCASSSTGFAQPQHFGDGTRLSIL.

This clonotype was counted many times. CDR3 loop: CSAIISGRSYNEQFF. The DNA of the CDR3 is TGCAGTGCTATTATTAGCGGGAGGTCTTACAATGAGCAGTTCTTC. This rearrangement joins TRBV20-1 to TRBJ2-1; 10 bases agree with TRBD2. The ends lost 4 bases at V and 4 bases at J; junction bases unmatched: 7. Looked up from germline, CDR1 is DFQATT and CDR2 is SNEGSKA (reference sequence). CDR3 length: 15 amino acids.

This clonotype was recorded many times. V gene TRBV29-1 combines with J gene TRBJ2-1; TRBD2 agrees at 14 bases. This CDR3 has 15 residues. Germline assignment: CDR1 SQVTM and CDR2 ANQGSEA. CDR3 sequence (DNA): TGCAGGGCGGAGGGGACTAGCGGGAGTAGGAATGAGCAGTTCTTC. Its protein product is CRAEGTSGSRNEQFF.

Ten or more counts support this clonotype. The rearrangement links TRBV4-2 to TRBJ2-3; 8 bases are a match to TRBD1. CDR1 and CDR2 from the germline V gene are LGHNA and YNFKEQ. The V segment lost 1 base and the J segment 5 bases; nucleotides outside the gene matches: 11. CDR3 length: 17 amino acids. DNA for the CDR3: TGTGCCAGCAGCCAAGGGCAGTCAGGGGGCAATGGAGATACGCAGTATTTT. Its translation is CASSQGQSGGNGDTQYF.

The table lists this clonotype with many counts. V and J are TRBV12-3 or TRBV12-4 and TRBJ2-1; TRBD2 agrees at 11 bases. The V segment lost 0 bases and the J segment 8 bases; nucleotides outside the gene matches: 6. The CDR3 has 16 amino acids. The chain's CDR3 is CASSLAPGTSGDEQFF. In DNA form, the CDR3 reads TGTGCCAGCAGTTTAGCGCCAGGGACTAGCGGCGATGAGCAGTTCTTC.

The V and J genes are TRBV5-1 and TRBJ2-1; possible D gene TRBD2, 5 bases. V was trimmed by 4 bases and J by 3 bases, leaving 17 bases between them. CDR3 length equals 16 residues. CDR1 SGHRS and CDR2 YFSETQ come from the germline V gene. CDR3 sequence (DNA): TGCGCCAGCAGCCCAAGCGGTCCCGGCGTCTACAATGAGCAGTTCTTC. Protein product: CASSPSGPGVYNEQFF.

Many counts were recorded for this clonotype. The V gene is TRBV28, the J gene TRBJ2-5; D not certain. Germline V gene data show CDR1 as MDHEN and CDR2 as SYDVKM. CDR3 length: 12 residues. Trimming removed 3 bases from V and 5 bases from J, with 7 bases in between. The CDR3 protein is CASSFRSETQYF. CDR3 bases: TGTGCCAGCAGTTTCAGGTCGGAGACCCAGTACTTC.

J is TRBJ2-1 and V is TRBV6-2 or TRBV6-3; TRBD2 matches 7 bases. V lost 6 bases, J lost 7 bases, and 12 bases stayed unmatched. Per germline, CDR1 MNHEY and CDR2 SVGEGT. The CDR3 spans 15 residues. The CDR3 loop is CASSPKAGMGNEQFF. The CDR3 nucleotides are TGTGCCAGCAGCCCTAAAGCGGGAATGGGGAATGAGCAGTTCTTC.

This clonotype was seen ten or more times. This CDR3 is CASRTSGSPYEQYF. The CDR3 DNA follows: TGTGCCAGCAGGACTAGCGGGAGCCCCTACGAGCAGTACTTC. This rearrangement joins TRBV12-3 or TRBV12-4 to TRBJ2-7; 12 nucleotides match TRBD2. The CDR3 is made up of 14 amino acids. V dropped 6 bases and J dropped 2; count of bases not matched to a gene: 2.

This clonotype was counted many times. The chain uses TRBV5-1 and TRBJ2-7; D may be TRBD1 or TRBD2 (5 bases each). Per germline, CDR1 SGHRS and CDR2 YFSETQ. V was cut by 3 bases and J by 1 base, with 14 bases left in between. The CDR3 is made up of 15 amino acids. The CDR3 loop reads CASSWGQGASYEQYF. The CDR3 DNA sequence: TGCGCCAGCAGCTGGGGTCAGGGAGCATCCTACGAGCAGTACTTC.

Concerning this clonotype: A much larger clone differs from this one at a single base, so this may be a read error. The chain joins TRBV4-2 to TRBJ2-2; D is undetermined. V lost 7 bases, J lost 1 base, and 10 bases lay in between. The germline V gene has CDR1 LGHNA and CDR2 YNFKEQ. The CDR3 totals 14 residues. CDR3 region: CASNLERNTGELFF. In nucleotides, the CDR3 is TGTGCCAGCAACCTCGAGCGGAACACCGGGGAGCTGTTTTTT.

The chain is built from TRBV5-1 and TRBJ2-3; either TRBD1 or TRBD2 may supply D (5 bases each). V dropped 3 bases and J dropped 0 bases, with 14 bases sitting between them. The CDR3 is 16 residues long. The germline CDR1 and CDR2 sequences are SGHRS and YFSETQ. The CDR3 sequence: CASSSPHGASTDTQYF. The CDR3 coding sequence is TGCGCCAGCAGCTCCCCTCACGGGGCAAGCACAGATACGCAGTATTTT.

This clonotype turned up a few times. V gene TRBV5-1 combines with J gene TRBJ2-1; D unresolved. The germline V gene encodes CDR1 SGHRS and CDR2 YFSETQ. The length of the CDR3 is 15 residues. Trimming shortened V by 7 bases and J by 3 bases, and 17 bases separated the two germline ends. The CDR3 DNA reads as TGCGCCAGCGCCACCGACCCCTCCCTCTACAATGAGCAGTTCTTC. Translated, it gives CASATDPSLYNEQFF.

This clonotype has a count of ten or more. The chain combines TRBV24-1 with TRBJ2-1; perhaps D is TRBD1 or TRBD2 (5 bases each). CDR1 is KGHDR, CDR2 SFDVKD, per germline. Trimming shortened V by 4 bases and J by 4 bases, and 16 bases separated the two germline ends. CDR3 size: 16 residues. The CDR3 bases are TGTGCCACCAGTGACCCTGGGGGAGCCCCATACAATGAGCAGTTCTTC. This translates into CATSDPGGAPYNEQFF.

This clonotype was detected many times. This chain links TRBV20-1 with TRBJ2-5; 12 bases match TRBD2. CDR1 and CDR2 (germline): DFQATT, SNEGSKA (reference sequence). The CDR3 is 14 residues long. The trim removed 3 bases at V and 7 bases at J, leaving 6 bases unmatched. CDR3 in DNA: TGCAGTGCTAGGCTAGCGGGAGGGCCAGGGACCCAGTACTTC. It is translated as CSARLAGGPGTQYF.

This clonotype was counted ten times or more. This chain connects TRBV20-1 to TRBJ2-3; D is undetermined. The CDR3 covers 13 residues. From germline, CDR1 is DFQATT and CDR2 SNEGSKA (reference sequence). Trimming removed 1 base from V and 6 bases from J, with 11 bases in between. The CDR3 sequence is CSARVQPGDTQYF. The CDR3 coding sequence is TGCAGTGCTAGAGTTCAGCCCGGGGATACGCAGTATTTT.

On this clonotype itself: Just one base apart from a much larger clone, this may be a read error. The chain has TRBV19 and TRBJ2-1; D call uncertain. Trimming took 5 bases from V and 4 from J, leaving 9 bases between them. Germline V lookup: CDR1 LNHDA, CDR2 SQIVND (reference sequence). CDR3 length: 13 residues. The CDR3 coding sequence is TGTGCCAGTAGTGCGACCCTATACAATGAGCAGTTCTTC. Protein sequence: CASSATLYNEQFF.

This clonotype has a count of ten or more. The chain couples TRBV18 to TRBJ2-1; tentatively, D is TRBD2 (6 bases). Trimming removed 1 base at V and 3 bases at J, with 10 bases between. Per germline, CDR1 KGHSH and CDR2 LQKENI. CDR3 length equals 15 residues. In nucleotides, the CDR3 is TGTGCCAGCTCACCACTCTGGGGGGACTACAATGAGCAGTTCTTC. The encoded protein is CASSPLWGDYNEQFF.

This clonotype was observed at least ten times. The chain combines TRBV6-5 with TRBJ2-1; TRBD2 matches 7 bases. V was clipped by 0 bases and J by 6 bases; unmatched bases: 11. The CDR3 is 17 residues long. Germline V gives CDR1 MNHEY, CDR2 SVGAGI. CDR3 in amino acids: CASSYSYLAAYINEQFF. The DNA of the CDR3 is TGTGCCAGCAGTTACTCGTATCTAGCGGCCTATATCAATGAGCAGTTCTTC.

This clonotype appeared many times. The rearrangement joins TRBV29-1 to TRBJ1-4, with TRBD1 matching over 8 bases. After removal of 7 bases from V and 5 bases from J, the junction contained 9 bases not matched to a gene. The CDR3 totals 14 residues. Per the germline V gene, CDR1 is SQVTM and CDR2 is ANQGSEA. The CDR3 DNA follows: TGCAGCGGAAAAACAGGGGGAGGAAATGAAAAACTGTTTTTT. Translating it yields CSGKTGGGNEKLFF.

This clonotype was counted only a few times. The rearrangement joins TRBV5-1 to TRBJ2-3, with D maybe TRBD2 (8 bases). This CDR3 has 16 amino acids. The V gene lost 3 bases and the J gene lost 4 bases, with 18 bases spanning the gap. Per the germline V gene, CDR1 is SGHRS and CDR2 is YFSETQ. As DNA, the CDR3 is TGCGCCAGCAGCTCGGGGGGACTAGGGGGCTCAGATACGCAGTATTTT. Protein: CASSSGGLGGSDTQYF.

The chain joins TRBV5-4 to TRBJ1-2; TRBD1 aligns across 9 bases. The CDR3 totals 15 residues. Germline-derived CDR1 and CDR2 are SGHNT and YYREEE (reference sequence). The junction had 10 bases not matched to a gene; V was cut back by 6 bases and J by 4 bases. CDR3 sequence reads: CASKYDRGEFYGYTF. The CDR3, as DNA: TGTGCCAGCAAGTATGACAGGGGGGAATTCTATGGCTACACCTTC. Supplemented by reference TRBV5-4 and TRBJ1-2, the full variable domain reads ETGVTQSPTHLIKTRGQQVTLRCSSQSGHNTVSWYQQALGQGPQFIFQYYREEENGRGNFPPRFSGLQFPNYSSELNVNALELDDSALYLCASKYDRGEFYGYTFGSGTRLTVV.

In this sample, this clonotype turned up many times. This rearrangement joins TRBV24-1 to TRBJ2-1; the D gene is possibly TRBD2 (6 bases). The CDR3 totals 15 residues. The V end lost 9 bases, the J end lost 8 bases, and 22 bases lay between the germline ends. CDR1 is KGHDR, CDR2 SFDVKD, per germline. CDR3 DNA sequence: TGTGCCACCTCCGATGGAGGGTCCCTTTGGGATGAGCAGTTCTTC. It yields the protein CATSDGGSLWDEQFF.

This clonotype was seen ten or more times. The chain combines TRBV11-2 with TRBJ2-7; no definite D call. CDR3 length equals 13 residues. The germline V gene encodes CDR1 SGHAT and CDR2 FQNNGV. Trimming removed 0 bases from V and 6 bases from J, with 9 bases in between. The CDR3 sequence is CASSLDLVAEQYF. DNA for the CDR3: TGTGCCAGCAGCTTAGATCTGGTGGCCGAGCAGTACTTC.

The gene calls are TRBV7-9 and TRBJ2-7; 12 nucleotides align to TRBD1. The CDR3 loop spans 15 amino acids. The V gene end was trimmed by 0 bases and the J gene end by 6 bases; junction bases not matched to a gene: 3. CDR1 is SEHNR and CDR2 is FQNEAQ in the germline V gene (reference sequence). CDR3 in amino acids: CASSLAGTGGSEQYF. The CDR3 DNA reads TGTGCCAGCAGCTTAGCAGGGACAGGGGGCAGCGAGCAGTACTTC. The full variable domain, completed using reference TRBV7-9 and TRBJ2-7, is DTGVSQNPRHKITKRGQNVTFRCDPISEHNRLYWYRQTLGQGPEFLTYFQNEAQLEKSRLLSDRFSAERPKGSFSTLEIQRTEQGDSAMYLCASSLAGTGGSEQYFGPGTRLTVT.

The table lists this clonotype with many counts. The rearrangement uses TRBV20-1 and TRBJ2-5, with TRBD1 matching 10 bases. From germline, CDR1 is DFQATT and CDR2 SNEGSKA (reference sequence). Trimming took 2 bases from V and 4 from J; bases not matched to a gene: 10. The CDR3 totals 16 residues. CDR3 DNA: TGCAGTGCTAGAACCTCTCGGGGGGACAGGGGAGAGACCCAGTACTTC. This translates into CSARTSRGDRGETQYF.